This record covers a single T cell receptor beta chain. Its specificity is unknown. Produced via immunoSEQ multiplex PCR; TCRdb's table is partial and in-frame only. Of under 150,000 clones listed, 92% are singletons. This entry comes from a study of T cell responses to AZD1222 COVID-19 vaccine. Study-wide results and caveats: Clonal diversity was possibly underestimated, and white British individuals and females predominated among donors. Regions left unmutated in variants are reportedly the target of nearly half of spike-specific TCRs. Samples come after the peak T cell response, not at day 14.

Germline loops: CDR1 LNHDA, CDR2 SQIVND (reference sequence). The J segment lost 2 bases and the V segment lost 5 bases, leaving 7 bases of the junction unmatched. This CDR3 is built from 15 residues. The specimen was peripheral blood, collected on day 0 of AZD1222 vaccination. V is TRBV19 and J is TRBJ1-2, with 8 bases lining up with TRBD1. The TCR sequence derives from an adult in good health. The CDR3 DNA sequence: TGTGCCAGTAGTGACGACAGGGGAGGGAACTATGGCTACACCTTC. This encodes CASSDDRGGNYGYTF.